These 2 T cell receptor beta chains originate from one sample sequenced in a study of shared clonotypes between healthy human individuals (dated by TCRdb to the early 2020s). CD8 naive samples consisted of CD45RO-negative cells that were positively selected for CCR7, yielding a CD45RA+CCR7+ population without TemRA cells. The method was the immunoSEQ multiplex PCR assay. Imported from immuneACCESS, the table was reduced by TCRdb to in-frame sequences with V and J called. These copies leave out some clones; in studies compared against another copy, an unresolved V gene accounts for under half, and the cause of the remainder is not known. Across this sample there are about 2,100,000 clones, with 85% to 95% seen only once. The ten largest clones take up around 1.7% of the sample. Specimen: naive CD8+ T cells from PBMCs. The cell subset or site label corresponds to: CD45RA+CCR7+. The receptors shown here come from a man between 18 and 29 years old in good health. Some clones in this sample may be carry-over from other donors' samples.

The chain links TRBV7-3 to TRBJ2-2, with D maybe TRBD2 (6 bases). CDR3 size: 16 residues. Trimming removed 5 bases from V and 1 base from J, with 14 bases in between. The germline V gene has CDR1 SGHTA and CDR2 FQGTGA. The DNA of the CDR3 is TGTGCCAGCAGCCCTCATAGCGGAGTGAACACCGGGGAGCTGTTTTTT. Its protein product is CASSPHSGVNTGELFF.

CDR3 region: CASSPLAGTETQYF. CDR3 nucleotides: TGTGCCAGCAGTCCGTTAGCGGGAACAGAGACCCAGTACTTC. The chain uses TRBV7-9 and TRBJ2-5; TRBD2 aligns across 8 bases. The CDR3 covers 14 residues. Germline assignment: CDR1 SEHNR and CDR2 FQNEAQ (reference sequence). The V and J ends lost 6 bases and 4 bases, in that order; junction bases with no gene match: 7. The whole variable domain, filled in from reference TRBV7-9 and TRBJ2-5, reads DTGVSQNPRHKITKRGQNVTFRCDPISEHNRLYWYRQTLGQGPEFLTYFQNEAQLEKSRLLSDRFSAERPKGSFSTLEIQRTEQGDSAMYLCASSPLAGTETQYFGPGTRLLVL.